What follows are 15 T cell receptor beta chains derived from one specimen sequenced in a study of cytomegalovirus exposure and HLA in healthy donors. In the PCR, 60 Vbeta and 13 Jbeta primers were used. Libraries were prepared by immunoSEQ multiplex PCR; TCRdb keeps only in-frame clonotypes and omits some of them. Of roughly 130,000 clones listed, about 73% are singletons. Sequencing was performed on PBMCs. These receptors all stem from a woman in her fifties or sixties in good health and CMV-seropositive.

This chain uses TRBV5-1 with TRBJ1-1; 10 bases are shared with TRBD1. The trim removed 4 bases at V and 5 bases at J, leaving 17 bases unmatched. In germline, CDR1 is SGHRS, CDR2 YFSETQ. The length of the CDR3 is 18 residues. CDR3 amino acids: CASSVRSGTGAGGTEAFF. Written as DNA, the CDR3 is TGCGCCAGCAGCGTAAGGTCCGGGACAGGGGCCGGAGGAACTGAAGCTTTCTTT.

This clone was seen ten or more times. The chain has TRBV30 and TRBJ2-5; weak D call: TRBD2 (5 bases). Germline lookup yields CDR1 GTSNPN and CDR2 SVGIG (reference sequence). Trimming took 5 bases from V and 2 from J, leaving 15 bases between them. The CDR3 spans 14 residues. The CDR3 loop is CAWGDEADQETQYF. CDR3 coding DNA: TGTGCCTGGGGGGATGAAGCGGATCAAGAGACCCAGTACTTC. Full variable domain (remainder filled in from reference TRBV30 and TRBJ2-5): SQTIHQWPATLVQPVGSPLSLECTVEGTSNPNLYWYRQAAGRGLQLLFYSVGIGQISSEVPQNLSASRPQDRQFILSSKKLLLSDSGFYLCAWGDEADQETQYFGPGTRLLVL.

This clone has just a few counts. CDR3: CASSPVGVVGETQYF. In DNA, the CDR3 is TGTGCCAGCTCACCCGTCGGGGTCGTTGGAGAGACCCAGTACTTC. This chain links TRBV18 with TRBJ2-5, with a possible D match to TRBD2 (5 bases). The CDR3 runs to 15 residues. Germline-derived CDR1 and CDR2 are KGHSH and LQKENI. Trimming removed 3 bases at V and 4 bases at J, with 15 bases between.

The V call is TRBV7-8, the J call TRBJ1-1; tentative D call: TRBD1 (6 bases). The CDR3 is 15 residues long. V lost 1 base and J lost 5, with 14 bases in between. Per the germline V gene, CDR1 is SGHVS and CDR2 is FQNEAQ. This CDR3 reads CASSLGGRGGTEAFF. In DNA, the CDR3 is TGTGCCAGCAGCTTAGGAGGCAGGGGCGGGACTGAAGCTTTCTTT. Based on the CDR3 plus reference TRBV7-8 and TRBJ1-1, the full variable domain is GAGVSQSPRYKVAKRGQDVALRCDPISGHVSLFWYQQALGQGPEFLTYFQNEAQLDKSGLPSDRFFAERPEGSVSTLKIQRTQQEDSAVYLCASSLGGRGGTEAFFGQGTRLTVV.

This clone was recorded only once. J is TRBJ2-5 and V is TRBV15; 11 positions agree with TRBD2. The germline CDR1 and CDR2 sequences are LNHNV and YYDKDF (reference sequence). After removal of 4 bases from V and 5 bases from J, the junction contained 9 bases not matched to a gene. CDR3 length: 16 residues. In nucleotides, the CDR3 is TGTGCCACCAGCAAAATTAGCGGGGGGGCGACGGAGACCCAGTACTTC. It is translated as CATSKISGGATETQYF.

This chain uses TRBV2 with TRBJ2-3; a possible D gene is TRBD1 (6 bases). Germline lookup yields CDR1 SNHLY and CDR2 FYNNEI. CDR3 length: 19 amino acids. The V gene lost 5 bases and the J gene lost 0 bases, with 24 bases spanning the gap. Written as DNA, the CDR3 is TGTGCCAGCAGTTACTCCGGGACACCACGGGCAACTAGCACAGATACGCAGTATTTT. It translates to CASSYSGTPRATSTDTQYF.

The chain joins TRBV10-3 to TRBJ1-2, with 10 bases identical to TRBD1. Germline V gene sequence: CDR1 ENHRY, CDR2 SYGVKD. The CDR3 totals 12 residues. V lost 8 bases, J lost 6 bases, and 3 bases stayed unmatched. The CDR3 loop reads CAISGQGDGYTF. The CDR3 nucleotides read TGTGCCATCTCTGGACAGGGGGATGGCTACACCTTC.

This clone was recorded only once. This CDR3 reads CASTRGLGEQYF. CDR3 DNA: TGTGCCAGTACGCGGGGCTTGGGAGAGCAGTACTTC. The V and J genes are TRBV7-2 and TRBJ2-7, with D possibly TRBD2 on 6 matching bases. The CDR3 covers 12 residues. V gave up 9 bases and J gave up 7 bases, with 16 bases separating them. Germline V gene sequence: CDR1 SGHTA, CDR2 FQGNSA.

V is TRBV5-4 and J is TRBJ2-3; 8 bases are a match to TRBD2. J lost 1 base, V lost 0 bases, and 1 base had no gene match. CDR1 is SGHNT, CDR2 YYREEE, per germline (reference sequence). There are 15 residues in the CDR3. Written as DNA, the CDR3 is TGTGCCAGCAGCTTGGTTAGCGGGGGCACAGATACGCAGTATTTT. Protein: CASSLVSGGTDTQYF.

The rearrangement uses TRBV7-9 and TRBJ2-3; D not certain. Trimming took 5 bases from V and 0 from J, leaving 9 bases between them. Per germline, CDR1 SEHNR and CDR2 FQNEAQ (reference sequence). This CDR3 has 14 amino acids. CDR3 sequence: CASSLEVSTDTQYF. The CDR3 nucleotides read TGTGCCAGCAGCCTTGAGGTTAGCACAGATACGCAGTATTTT.

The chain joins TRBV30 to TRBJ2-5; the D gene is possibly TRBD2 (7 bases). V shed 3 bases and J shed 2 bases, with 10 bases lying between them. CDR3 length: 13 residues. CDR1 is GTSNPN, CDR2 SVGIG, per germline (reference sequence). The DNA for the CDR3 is TGTGCCTGGAGGGGGGGGCTACAAGAGACCCAGTACTTC. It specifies CAWRGGLQETQYF.

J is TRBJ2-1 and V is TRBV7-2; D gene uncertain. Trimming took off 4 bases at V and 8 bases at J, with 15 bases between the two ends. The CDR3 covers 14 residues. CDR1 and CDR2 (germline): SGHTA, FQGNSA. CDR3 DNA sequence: TGTGCCAGCAGCTACCAGTCCCCAGAGGATGAGCAGTTCTTC. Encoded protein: CASSYQSPEDEQFF.

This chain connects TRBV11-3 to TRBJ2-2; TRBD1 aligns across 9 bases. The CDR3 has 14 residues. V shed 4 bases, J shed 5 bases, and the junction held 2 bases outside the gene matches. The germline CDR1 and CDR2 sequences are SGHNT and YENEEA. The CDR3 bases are TGTGCCAGCAGCTCCGGGACAGGGACCGGGGAGCTGTTTTTT. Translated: CASSSGTGTGELFF. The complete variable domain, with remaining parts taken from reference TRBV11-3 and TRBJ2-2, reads EAGVVQSPRYKIIEKKQPVAFWCNPISGHNTLYWYLQNLGQGPELLIRYENEEAVDDSQLPKDRFSAERLKGVDSTLKIQPAELGDSAVYLCASSSGTGTGELFFGEGSRLTVL.

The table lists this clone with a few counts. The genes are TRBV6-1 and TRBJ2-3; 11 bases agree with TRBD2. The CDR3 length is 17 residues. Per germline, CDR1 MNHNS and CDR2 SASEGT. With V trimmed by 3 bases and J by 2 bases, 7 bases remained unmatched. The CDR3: CASSDDRLAGLTDTQYF. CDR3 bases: TGTGCCAGCAGTGACGACCGACTAGCGGGGCTCACAGATACGCAGTATTTT.

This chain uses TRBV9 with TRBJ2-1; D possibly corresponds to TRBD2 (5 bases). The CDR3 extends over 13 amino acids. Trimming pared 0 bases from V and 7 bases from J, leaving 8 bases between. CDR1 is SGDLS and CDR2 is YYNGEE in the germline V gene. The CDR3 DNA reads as TGTGCCAGCAGCGTAGATACGGGGAATGAGCAGTTCTTC. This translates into CASSVDTGNEQFF.